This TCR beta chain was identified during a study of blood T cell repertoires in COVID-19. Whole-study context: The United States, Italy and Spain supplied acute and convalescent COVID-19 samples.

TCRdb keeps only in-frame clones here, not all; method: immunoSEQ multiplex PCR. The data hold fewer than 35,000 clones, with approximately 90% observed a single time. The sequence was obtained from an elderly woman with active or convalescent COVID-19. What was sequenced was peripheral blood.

The CDR3 nucleotides read TGCAGCGTTGCTTACGGAGCGGTAGACCAGTACTTC. This gives the protein CSVAYGAVDQYF. The chain recombines TRBV29-1 with TRBJ2-5, with D perhaps TRBD2 (5 bases). This CDR3 contains 12 residues. Per germline, CDR1 SQVTM and CDR2 ANQGSEA. The V gene lost 4 bases and the J gene lost 10 bases, with 16 bases spanning the gap. Complete variable domain (other parts from reference TRBV29-1 and TRBJ2-5): SAVISQKPSRDICQRGTSLTIQCQVDSQVTMMFWYRQQPGQSLTLIATANQGSEATYESGFVIDKFPISRPNLTFSTLTVSNMSPEDSSIYLCSVAYGAVDQYFGPGTRLLVL.